The next 10 T cell receptor beta chains were all read from a single sample in a study of vaccination and CD4 T cells after COVID-19. The treatment denotes: roughly 11-day PBMC culture with coronavirus spike peptide pools or control peptides (ViraFEST assay). Their specific antigens are unknown. An Oncomine TCR Beta short-read assay was used to sequence the DNA from cultured CD4+ T cells. TCRdb fed the PCR reads into MiXCR, producing one record per CDR3 protein. The sample has about 11,000 distinct CDR3 sequences, roughly half seen once. The sequenced material came from CD4+ T cells from blood, cultured in vitro. The receptors derive from a human donor who had recovered from COVID-19.

The chain carries TRBV12-3 or TRBV12-4 and TRBJ1-5, with TRBD1 identical over 7 bases. V was clipped by 3 bases and J by 4 bases; unmatched bases: 9. The CDR3 has 16 amino acids. The CDR3 region is CASSFRQGGANQPQHF. CDR3 in DNA: TGTGCCAGCAGTTTTAGGCAGGGGGGCGCGAATCAGCCCCAGCATTTT.

The chain links TRBV7-9 to TRBJ2-3; D call uncertain. The V gene lost 1 base and the J gene lost 0 bases, with 5 bases spanning the gap. CDR3 length: 14 residues. CDR1 and CDR2 from the germline V gene are SEHNR and FQNEAQ (reference sequence). The CDR3 DNA reads TGTGCCAGCAGCTTAGAGGGTAGCACAGATACGCAGTATTTT. Protein: CASSLEGSTDTQYF.

This clonotype was seen a few times. The chain joins TRBV10-2 to TRBJ2-5, with 11 positions matching TRBD2. CDR3 length: 17 residues. With 8 bases clipped from V and 1 base from J, the junction kept 12 bases outside the gene matches. Per germline, CDR1 WSHSY and CDR2 SAAADI. CDR3 in amino acids: CASSRPSGTSGQETQYF. In nucleotides, the CDR3 is TGCGCCAGCTCCCGACCCTCCGGGACTAGCGGCCAAGAGACCCAGTACTTC.

The V and J genes are TRBV7-2 and TRBJ1-5, with D maybe TRBD1 (5 bases). The CDR3 totals 18 residues. Germline values: CDR1 SGHTA, CDR2 FQGNSA. The V gene lost 2 bases and the J gene lost 4 bases, with 21 bases spanning the gap. This CDR3 reads CASSLPLSGGVANQPQHF. The CDR3 DNA is TGTGCCAGCAGCTTACCTCTTTCTGGGGGGGTGGCGAATCAGCCCCAGCATTTT. The whole variable domain, remainder taken from reference TRBV7-2 and TRBJ1-5, is GAGVSQSPSNKVTEKGKDVELRCDPISGHTALYWYRQSLGQGLEFLIYFQGNSAPDKSGLPSDRFSAERTGGSVSTLTIQRTQQEDSAVYLCASSLPLSGGVANQPQHFGDGTRLSIL.

In DNA form, the CDR3 reads TGTGCCAGCAGTATAAGCATCAATGAGCAGTTCTTC. Protein sequence: CASSISINEQFF. The rearrangement links TRBV5-6 to TRBJ2-1; D gene unclear. V lost 5 bases to trimming and J lost 6 bases, with 9 bases between them. The CDR3 totals 12 residues. Germline loops: CDR1 SGHDT, CDR2 YYEEEE.

The J gene is TRBJ2-5, the V gene TRBV5-1; D unclear. The germline CDR1 and CDR2 sequences are SGHRS and YFSETQ. The CDR3 loop spans 13 amino acids. V gave up 2 bases and J gave up 0 bases, with 5 bases separating them. This CDR3 is CASSFPDQETQYF. The CDR3 region has the DNA TGCGCCAGCAGCTTCCCGGACCAAGAGACCCAGTACTTC.

This clonotype has only a few counts. This chain links TRBV6-5 with TRBJ1-2; possibly TRBD1 for D (6 bases). This CDR3 has 16 amino acids. CDR1 MNHEY and CDR2 SVGAGI come from the germline V gene. Trimming removed 2 bases from V and 9 bases from J, with 22 bases in between. The CDR3 is CASSYPTGQRLPSYTF. In DNA, the CDR3 is TGTGCCAGCAGTTACCCAACGGGACAACGGCTCCCTAGCTACACCTTC.

This clonotype was seen only a few times. The chain uses TRBV20-1 and TRBJ1-2; D is possibly TRBD1 (6 bases). The V gene lost 6 bases and the J gene lost 2 bases, with 13 bases spanning the gap. CDR1 is DFQATT, CDR2 SNEGSKA, per germline (reference sequence). This CDR3 is built from 13 residues. The CDR3 is CSAPSGANYGYTF. For the CDR3, the DNA is TGCAGTGCCCCATCGGGGGCGAACTATGGCTACACCTTC.

This clonotype was counted only a few times. The J gene is TRBJ2-5, the V gene TRBV27; D not certain. In germline, CDR1 is MNHEY, CDR2 SMNVEV (reference sequence). The CDR3 sequence is 13 residues long. V was pared by 2 bases and J by 3 bases, with 7 bases between. The DNA for the CDR3 is TGTGCCAGCAGTTTAGAGAGGAAAGAGACCCAGTACTTC. It specifies CASSLERKETQYF.

The rearrangement uses TRBV10-3 and TRBJ1-5; no clear D. The CDR3 is 12 residues long. Trimming stripped 2 bases from V and 3 bases from J, with 2 bases between. Germline assignment: CDR1 ENHRY and CDR2 SYGVKD. The CDR3: CAISETNQPQHF. In DNA form, the CDR3 reads TGTGCCATCAGTGAGACCAATCAGCCCCAGCATTTT.